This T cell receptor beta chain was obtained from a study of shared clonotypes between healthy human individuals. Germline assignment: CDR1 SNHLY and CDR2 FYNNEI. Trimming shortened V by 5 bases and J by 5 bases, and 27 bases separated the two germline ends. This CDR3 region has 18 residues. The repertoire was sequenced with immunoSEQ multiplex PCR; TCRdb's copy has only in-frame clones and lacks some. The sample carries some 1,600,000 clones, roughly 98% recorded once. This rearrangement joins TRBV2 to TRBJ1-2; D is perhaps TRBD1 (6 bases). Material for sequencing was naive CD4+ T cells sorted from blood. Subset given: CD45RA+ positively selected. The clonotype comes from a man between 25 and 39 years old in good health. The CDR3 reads CASSPNRQDVHGTYGYTF. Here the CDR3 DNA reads TGTGCCAGCAGTCCAAACAGACAGGACGTTCATGGAACTTATGGCTACACCTTC.